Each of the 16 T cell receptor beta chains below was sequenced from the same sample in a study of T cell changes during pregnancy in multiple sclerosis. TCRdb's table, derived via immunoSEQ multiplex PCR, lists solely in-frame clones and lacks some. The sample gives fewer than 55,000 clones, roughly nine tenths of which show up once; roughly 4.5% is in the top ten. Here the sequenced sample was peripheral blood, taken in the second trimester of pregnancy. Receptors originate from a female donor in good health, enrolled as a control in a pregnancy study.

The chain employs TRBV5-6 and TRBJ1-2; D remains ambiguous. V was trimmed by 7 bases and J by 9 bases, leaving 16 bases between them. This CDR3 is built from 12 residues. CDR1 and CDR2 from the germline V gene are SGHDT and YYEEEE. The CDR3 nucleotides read TGTGCCAGCTTGCGGCGACTGGAGAGCTACACCTTC. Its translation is CASLRRLESYTF. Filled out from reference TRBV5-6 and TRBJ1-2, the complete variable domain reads DAGVTQSPTHLIKTRGQQVTLRCSPKSGHDTVSWYQQALGQGPQFIFQYYEEEERQRGNFPDRFSGHQFPNYSSELNVNALLLGDSALYLCASLRRLESYTFGSGTRLTVV.

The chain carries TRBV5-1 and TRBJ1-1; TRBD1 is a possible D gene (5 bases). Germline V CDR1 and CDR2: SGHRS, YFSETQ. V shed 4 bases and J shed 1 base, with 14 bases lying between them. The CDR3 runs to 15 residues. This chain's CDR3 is CASSHRGGRNTEAFF. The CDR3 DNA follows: TGCGCCAGCAGCCACCGGGGGGGTCGGAACACTGAAGCTTTCTTT.

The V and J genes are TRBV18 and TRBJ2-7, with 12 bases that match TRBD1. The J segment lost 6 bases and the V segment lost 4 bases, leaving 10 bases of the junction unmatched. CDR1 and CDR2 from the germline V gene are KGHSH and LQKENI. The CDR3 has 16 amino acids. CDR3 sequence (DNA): TGTGCCAGCTCACTAAAGGGACAGGGGGCTTTTGGCGAGCAGTACTTC. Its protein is CASSLKGQGAFGEQYF.

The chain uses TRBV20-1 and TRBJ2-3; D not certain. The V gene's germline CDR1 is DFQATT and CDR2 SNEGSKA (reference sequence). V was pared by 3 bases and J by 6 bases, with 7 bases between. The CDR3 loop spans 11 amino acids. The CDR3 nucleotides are TGCAGTGCTAGTATTTCGGATACGCAGTATTTT. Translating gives CSASISDTQYF.

The DNA of the CDR3 is TGTGCCAGTACCAGAGGGGCCGGACAGGGGACCAGTCAGCCCCAGCATTTT. Its protein product is CASTRGAGQGTSQPQHF. The chain is built from TRBV19 and TRBJ1-5; the match to TRBD1 covers 9 bases. The CDR3 extends over 17 amino acids. CDR1 is LNHDA and CDR2 is SQIVND in the germline V gene (reference sequence). V trimming: 7 bases; J trimming: 6 bases; junction bases outside the gene matches: 16.

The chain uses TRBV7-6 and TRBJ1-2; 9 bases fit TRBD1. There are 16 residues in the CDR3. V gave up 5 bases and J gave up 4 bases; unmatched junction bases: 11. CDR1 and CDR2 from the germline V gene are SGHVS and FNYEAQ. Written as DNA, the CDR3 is TGTGCCAGCAGCCCGGGACAGGGTCCCACTTTCTATGGCTACACCTTC. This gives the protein CASSPGQGPTFYGYTF. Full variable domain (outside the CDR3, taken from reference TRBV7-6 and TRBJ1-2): GAGVSQSPRYKVTKRGQDVALRCDPISGHVSLYWYRQALGQGPEFLTYFNYEAQQDKSGLPNDRFSAERPEGSISTLTIQRTEQRDSAMYRCASSPGQGPTFYGYTFGSGTRLTVV.

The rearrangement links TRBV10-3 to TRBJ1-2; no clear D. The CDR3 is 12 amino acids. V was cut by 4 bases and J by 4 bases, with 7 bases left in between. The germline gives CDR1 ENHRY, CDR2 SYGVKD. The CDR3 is CAISGDIYGYTF. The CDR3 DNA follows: TGTGCCATCAGTGGAGACATCTATGGCTACACCTTC.

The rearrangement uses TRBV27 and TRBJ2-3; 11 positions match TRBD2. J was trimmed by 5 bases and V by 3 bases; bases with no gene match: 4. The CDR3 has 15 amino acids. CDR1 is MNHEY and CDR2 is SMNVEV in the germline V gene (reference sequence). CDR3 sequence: CASSFLLAGGDTQYF. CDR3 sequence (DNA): TGTGCCAGCAGTTTCCTCCTAGCGGGAGGAGATACGCAGTATTTT.

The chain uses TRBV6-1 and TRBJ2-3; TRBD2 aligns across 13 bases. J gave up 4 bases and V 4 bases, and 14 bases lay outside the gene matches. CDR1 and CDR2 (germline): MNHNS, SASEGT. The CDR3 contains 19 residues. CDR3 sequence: CASSGGLAGARNRADTQYF. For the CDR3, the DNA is TGTGCCAGCAGTGGCGGACTAGCGGGAGCCCGAAATCGGGCAGATACGCAGTATTTT.

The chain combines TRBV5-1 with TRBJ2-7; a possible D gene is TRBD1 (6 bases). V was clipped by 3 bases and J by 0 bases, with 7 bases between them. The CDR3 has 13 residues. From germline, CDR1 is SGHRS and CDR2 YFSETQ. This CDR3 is CASSWDNSYEQYF. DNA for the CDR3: TGCGCCAGCAGCTGGGACAACTCCTACGAGCAGTACTTC.

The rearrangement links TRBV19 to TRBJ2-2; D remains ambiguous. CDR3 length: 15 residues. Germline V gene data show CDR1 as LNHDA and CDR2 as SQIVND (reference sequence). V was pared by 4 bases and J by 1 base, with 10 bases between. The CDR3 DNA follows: TGTGCCAGTAGTACCACTCTCGGGAACACCGGGGAGCTGTTTTTT. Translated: CASSTTLGNTGELFF.

This CDR3 reads CASSKAGLAGAYEQYF. The CDR3 bases are TGTGCCAGCAGCAAAGCCGGACTAGCGGGTGCCTACGAGCAGTACTTC. The V call is TRBV5-4, the J call TRBJ2-7; 11 bases line up with TRBD2. Germline-derived CDR1 and CDR2 are SGHNT and YYREEE (reference sequence). Losses at the gene ends were 4 bases for V and 2 bases for J; bases not matched to a gene: 8. The CDR3 has 16 residues.

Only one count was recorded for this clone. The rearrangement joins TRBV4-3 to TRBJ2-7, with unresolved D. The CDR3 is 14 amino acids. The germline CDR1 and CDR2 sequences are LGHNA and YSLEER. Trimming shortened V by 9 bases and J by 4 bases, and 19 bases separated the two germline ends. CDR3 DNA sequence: TGCGCCAGGGCCACCGAGACAACCCATTACGAGCAGTACTTC. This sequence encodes CARATETTHYEQYF.

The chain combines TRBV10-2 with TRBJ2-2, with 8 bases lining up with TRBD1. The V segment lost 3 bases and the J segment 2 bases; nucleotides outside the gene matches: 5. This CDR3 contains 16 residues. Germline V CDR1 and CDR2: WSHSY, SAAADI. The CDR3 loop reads CASSEPAGGNTGELFF. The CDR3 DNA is TGCGCCAGCAGTGAACCGGCAGGGGGCAACACCGGGGAGCTGTTTTTT.

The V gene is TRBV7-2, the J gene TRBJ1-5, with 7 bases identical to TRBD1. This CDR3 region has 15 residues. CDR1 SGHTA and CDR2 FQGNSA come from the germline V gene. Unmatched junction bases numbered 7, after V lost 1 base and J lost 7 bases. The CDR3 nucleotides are TGTGCCAGCAGCTTAGATGGCCAGGGGGGACAGCCCCAGCATTTT. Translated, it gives CASSLDGQGGQPQHF. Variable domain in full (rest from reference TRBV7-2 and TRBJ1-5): GAGVSQSPSNKVTEKGKDVELRCDPISGHTALYWYRQSLGQGLEFLIYFQGNSAPDKSGLPSDRFSAERTGGSVSTLTIQRTQQEDSAVYLCASSLDGQGGQPQHFGDGTRLSIL.

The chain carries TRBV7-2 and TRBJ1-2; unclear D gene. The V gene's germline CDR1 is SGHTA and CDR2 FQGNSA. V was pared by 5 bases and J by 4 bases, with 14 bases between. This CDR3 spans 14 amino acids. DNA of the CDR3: TGTGCCAGCAGCCCGTGGACTTCGGGCTATGGCTACACCTTC. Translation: CASSPWTSGYGYTF.